This paragraph reports one T cell receptor (beta chain). The record originates from a study of blood T cell repertoires in COVID-19. Turning to the study itself: In each case, the material was cDNA or gDNA derived from T cells, B-cell-depleted T cells, or PBMCs.

This CDR3 region has 11 residues. V lost 5 bases and J lost 5, with 6 bases in between. The germline V gene has CDR1 SEHNR and CDR2 FQNEAQ (reference sequence). In the source study's methods: Counts of nucleated cells, estimated from reference gene primer amplification, were obtained. The data were produced by immunoSEQ multiplex PCR, yet TCRdb's version contains in-frame clones alone and is incomplete. V and J calls and clone size are given by that table; D and trimming were obtained from the DNA. The sample consists of over 70,000 clones, 80% to 90% of them appearing once. The TCR sequence derives from a human donor in a cohort sampled during active COVID-19. The material sequenced was peripheral blood. The J gene is TRBJ1-2, the V gene TRBV7-9; D is unclear. DNA for the CDR3: TGTGCCAGCAGCCCGCAGTATGGCTACACCTTC. Translating it yields CASSPQYGYTF.